A selection of T cell receptor beta chains follows, all from one sample in a study of CD8 T cells in Susac syndrome. TCRdb ran MiXCR on the immunoSEQ multiplex PCR reads and lists one entry per CDR3 protein. The sample lists hundreds of thousands of distinct CDR3 sequences, about 94% occurring once. The material sequenced was CD4+ T cells from PBMCs. Receptors originate from a human donor with Susac syndrome. Both conserved end residues are part of each CDR3. D genes are given only for firm matches. Size is omitted from some rows. Given values are once, few, many or a class for expanded clones.

clone size	D gene	J gene	V gene	CDR3 DNA	CDR3 protein
.	.	TRBJ1-6	TRBV4-3	TGCGCCAGCAGCCAATTGGGCCCAGGGGCCTCACCCCTCCACTTT	CASSQLGPGASPLHF
.	.	TRBJ1-5	TRBV12-5	TGTGCTAGTGGTTTGGGTGGACTAGACAATCAGCCCCAGCATTTT	CASGLGGLDNQPQHF
.	TRBD1	TRBJ2-4	TRBV6-1	TGTGCCAGCAGACACCGGGACAGGGGGGACATTCAGTACTTC	CASRHRDRGDIQYF
.	TRBD2	TRBJ2-5	TRBV12-3/TRBV12-4	TGTGCCAGCAGTCCTGACGGGGGGACTCAGTACTTC	CASSPDGGTQYF
.	.	TRBJ2-3	TRBV12-3/TRBV12-4	TGTGCCAGCAGTTTGGGCAGGGGATACACAGATACGCAGTATTTT	CASSLGRGYTDTQYF
.	.	TRBJ1-2	TRBV7-9	TGTGCCAGCAGCTTAAGGCAGGGCGGCTACACCTTC	CASSLRQGGYTF
.	TRBD1	TRBJ2-3	TRBV28	TGTGCCAGCAGTTTGACAGGGGAAACAGATACGCAGTATTTT	CASSLTGETDTQYF
.	.	TRBJ1-5	TRBV19	TGTGCCAGTAGGTTTTGGGGTCGCGGCAATCAGCCCCAGCATTTT	CASRFWGRGNQPQHF
.	.	TRBJ2-5	TRBV5-1	TGCGCCAGCAGCCCGGACGGGATGGAGACCCAGTACTTC	CASSPDGMETQYF
once	TRBD1	TRBJ2-4	TRBV7-3	TGTGCCAGCAGCCCATCGACAGGGAACATTCAGTACTTC	CASSPSTGNIQYF
once	.	TRBJ1-2	TRBV28	TGTGCCAGCAGTTTAAATCCGACTGGAAATCCCAACTATGGCTACACCTTC	CASSLNPTGNPNYGYTF
.	TRBD1	TRBJ2-5	TRBV12-3/TRBV12-4	TGTGCCAGCAGCCGACGTACAGGGGGGCCGCCGGAGACCCAGTACTTC	CASSRRTGGPPETQYF
.	.	TRBJ2-2	TRBV6-5	TGTGCCAGCGGCCGGAACACCGGGGAGCTGTTTTTT	CASGRNTGELFF
.	TRBD1	TRBJ1-2	TRBV30	TGTGCCTGGAGTGTACTACTGGGACAGTTCAAGGATGGCTACACCTTC	CAWSVLLGQFKDGYTF
.	.	TRBJ1-5	TRBV6-5	TGTGCCAGCAGCATGACAGAAAATCAGCCCCAGCATTTT	CASSMTENQPQHF
.	.	TRBJ2-7	TRBV11-1	TGTGCCAGCAGCTTAGGCGGGGTGAACTACGAGCAGTACTTC	CASSLGGVNYEQYF
.	.	TRBJ2-4	TRBV5-7	TGTGCCAGCAGCTTGGGCGACAGAAACCTAGCCAAAAACATTCAGTACTTC	CASSLGDRNLAKNIQYF
.	.	TRBJ2-7	TRBV5-1	TGCGCCAGCAGCACCACAGGAAATGACTACGAGCAGTACTTC	CASSTTGNDYEQYF
once	.	TRBJ1-2	TRBV27	TGTGCCAGCAGTCCCAGTAGCAGGGCCTATGGCTACACCTTC	CASSPSSRAYGYTF
.	.	TRBJ2-7	TRBV12-3/TRBV12-4	TGTGCCAGCAGTTTATACGGCAGGAGCTCCTACGAGCAGTACTTC	CASSLYGRSSYEQYF
.	TRBD1	TRBJ1-2	TRBV27	TGTGCCAGCAGGGACAGGTTTTATGGCTACACCTTC	CASRDRFYGYTF
.	.	TRBJ1-1	TRBV29-1	TGCAGCGTTGACAGGGGCGGAATCAACACTGAAGCTTTCTTT	CSVDRGGINTEAFF
.	.	TRBJ1-1	TRBV15	TGTGCCACCAGCAGACACGAGGCAGGGACATATGGGAACACTGAAGCTTTCTTT	CATSRHEAGTYGNTEAFF
.	TRBD1	TRBJ2-7	TRBV11-2	TGTGCCAGCAGCTTAGGGGACAGCCGCTACGAGCAGTACTTC	CASSLGDSRYEQYF
.	.	TRBJ1-2	TRBV12-3/TRBV12-4	TGTGCCAGCAGCCACCCCCCCGCTGGCTACACCTTC	CASSHPPAGYTF
.	TRBD1	TRBJ1-2	TRBV18	TGTGCCAGCTCACCCGGACAGGGGGCGCTAGGAGGCTACACCTTC	CASSPGQGALGGYTF
.	.	TRBJ1-1	TRBV12-3/TRBV12-4	TGTGCCAGCACCTTGGGCCCCTCAGCTGCTTTCTTT	CASTLGPSAAFF
.	.	TRBJ2-1	TRBV10-3	TGTGCCATCAGTCTCCTGGGCCATCGGTCCACTTCAAGCTCCTACAATGAGCAGTTCTTC	CAISLLGHRSTSSSYNEQFF
.	TRBD2	TRBJ2-5	TRBV7-9	TGTGCCAGCAGCCCCTACGGCGGGGGTACCCAAGAGACCCAGTACTTC	CASSPYGGGTQETQYF
.	.	TRBJ1-1	TRBV7-9	TGTGCCAGCAGGCAGGCAGCCACTGAAGCTTTCTTT	CASRQAATEAFF
.	TRBD2	TRBJ2-1	TRBV6-5	TGTGCCAGCAGGGTTTGGGGGACTAACAATGAGCAGTTCTTC	CASRVWGTNNEQFF
.	TRBD2	TRBJ2-5	TRBV20-1	TGCAGTGCTAGTCAGCGGGATGGATCGGAGACCCAGTACTTC	CSASQRDGSETQYF